The clone carrying this T cell receptor beta chain was detected ten times or more. Its target is unknown. Uncontrolled infections, other autoimmune diseases, pregnancy or lactation led to exclusion of patients. Diagnostic assessment was based on clinical symptoms, serum thyroxine and TRAb, thyroid ultrasound and orbital computed tomography. RNA transcripts yielded amplified TCR beta CDR3 regions. An initial round of RT-PCR targeting the TCR CDR3 relied on the HTBI primer set. TCRdb analysed the multiplex PCR reads with MiXCR anew, one entry per CDR3 protein. The sample yields some 400,000 distinct CDR3 sequences, more than 11% seen once. The data belong to a study of T cells in Graves' hyperthyroidism and ophthalmopathy. The V gene's germline CDR1 is DFQATT and CDR2 SNEGSKA (reference sequence). Unmatched junction bases numbered 7, after V lost 2 bases and J lost 9 bases. This CDR3 has 15 amino acids.

Study-level points and caveats: In simple terms, a model built on 13 V-J features told ophthalmopathy apart from stable hyperthyroidism. Blood shared most expanded thyroid clonotypes above 0.001.

The source is a woman aged 55-70 years with Graves' hyperthyroidism. V is TRBV20-1 and J is TRBJ2-1, with 13 bases lining up with TRBD2. The sample comprised blood. Written as DNA, the CDR3 is TGCAGTGCTAGACAGACTAGCGGGAGGTATGGTGAGCAGTTCTTC. Its translation is CSARQTSGRYGEQFF.